Shown below are 8 T cell receptor beta chains from a single sample sequenced in a study of human T cells and chemical hapten exposure. TCRdb fed the RACE reads into MiXCR, producing one record per CDR3 protein. The sample lists over 130,000 distinct CDR3 sequences, 12% seen once, with less than 1.5% in the top ten. Time point specified: patch test 2, 6 weeks after DPC sensitization. Treatment: therapeutic diphenylcyclopropenone sensitization with weekly scalp DPC. This material consisted of whole blood, taken in connection with sensitization to the hapten diphenylcyclopropenone (DPC). The source of these receptors is a woman aged 50 to 65 with alopecia areata. Some clones in this sample may be carry-over from other donors' samples.

J is TRBJ2-3 and V is TRBV20-1; D is unclear. The CDR3 is 14 residues long. Per germline, CDR1 DFQATT and CDR2 SNEGSKA (reference sequence). Trimming pared 6 bases from V and 0 bases from J, leaving 13 bases between. This CDR3 reads CSALTPVSTDTQYF. Written as DNA, the CDR3 is TGCAGTGCCCTGACACCCGTTAGCACAGATACGCAGTATTTT.

This clonotype has at least ten counts. The V and J genes are TRBV10-2 and TRBJ2-7; 10 bases agree with TRBD1. The CDR3 totals 14 residues. Germline lookup yields CDR1 WSHSY and CDR2 SAAADI. V was pared by 6 bases and J by 6 bases, with 8 bases of the junction left unmatched. Here the CDR3 DNA reads TGCGCCAGCAGATGGACAGGGGGAGGGGGCGAGCAGTACTTC. Translation gives CASRWTGGGGEQYF.

The gene calls are TRBV10-2 and TRBJ2-5; possibly TRBD2 for D (5 bases). Germline values: CDR1 WSHSY, CDR2 SAAADI. The length of the CDR3 is 15 residues. Trimming left V 4 bases short and J 5 bases short, with 17 bases between. Here the CDR3 DNA reads TGCGCCAGCAGTGGGGCTAGCTGGAGTGGGGAGACCCAGTACTTC. Translated: CASSGASWSGETQYF.

CDR3 in amino acids: CASTPGTLQETEAFF. DNA of the CDR3: TGTGCCAGCACCCCCGGGACCCTTCAGGAGACTGAAGCTTTCTTT. This chain joins TRBV27 and TRBJ1-1, with D perhaps matching TRBD1 (5 bases). From germline, CDR1 is MNHEY and CDR2 SMNVEV (reference sequence). Between the trimmed V and J ends, which lost 7 bases and 5 bases, there was a span of 20 bases. This CDR3 has 15 residues.

The chain employs TRBV11-3 and TRBJ2-3, with D possibly being TRBD1 or TRBD2 (9 bases each). The CDR3 is 17 residues long. The germline V gene encodes CDR1 SGHNT and CDR2 YENEEA. V lost 5 bases to trimming and J lost 8 bases, with 26 bases between them. This CDR3 reads CASSQAAGGTGWTTQYF. Here the CDR3 DNA reads TGTGCCAGCAGCCAGGCGGCGGGGGGGACAGGGTGGACTACGCAGTATTTT. Using reference TRBV11-3 and TRBJ2-3 for the parts outside the CDR3, the full variable domain is EAGVVQSPRYKIIEKKQPVAFWCNPISGHNTLYWYLQNLGQGPELLIRYENEEAVDDSQLPKDRFSAERLKGVDSTLKIQPAELGDSAVYLCASSQAAGGTGWTTQYFGPGTRLTVL.

The chain couples TRBV9 to TRBJ2-1; D is unresolved. CDR3 length: 13 amino acids. Germline V gene data show CDR1 as SGDLS and CDR2 as YYNGEE. V was cut by 0 bases and J by 6 bases, with 7 bases left in between. CDR3: CASSVEASNEQFF. CDR3 coding DNA: TGTGCCAGCAGCGTAGAGGCCAGCAATGAGCAGTTCTTC.

This clonotype was counted at least ten times. The chain uses TRBV28 and TRBJ2-3; D possibly uses TRBD1 or TRBD2 (6 bases each). V shed 8 bases and J shed 7 bases, with 16 bases lying between them. The CDR3 sequence is 13 residues long. Per the germline V gene, CDR1 is MDHEN and CDR2 is SYDVKM. Here the CDR3 DNA reads TGTGCCAGCCGTGGGGGCGGGGCTAATACGCAGTATTTT. It is translated as CASRGGGANTQYF.

The chain recombines TRBV7-3 with TRBJ2-2, with 10 bases identical to TRBD1. This CDR3 has 16 residues. J gave up 3 bases and V 1 base, and 2 bases lay outside the gene matches. Germline V gene sequence: CDR1 SGHTA, CDR2 FQGTGA. The CDR3 nucleotides are TGTGCCAGCAGCTTAATGGGGACAGGGGACACCGGGGAGCTGTTTTTT. Translated, it gives CASSLMGTGDTGELFF.